This passage covers 15 T cell receptor beta chains from one sample sequenced in a study of blood T cell repertoires in COVID-19. The assay was immunoSEQ multiplex PCR, and TCRdb's table has in-frame clones only and misses some. This table holds 400,000 to 450,000 clones, 70% to 90% found once. What was sequenced was peripheral blood. Every receptor here comes from a man aged 18-30 years with COVID-19, enrolled during active disease.

V usage is TRBV5-1 and J usage is TRBJ2-1; 7 bases line up with TRBD2. The germline V gene encodes CDR1 SGHRS and CDR2 YFSETQ. V dropped 5 bases and J dropped 7; count of bases not matched to a gene: 9. This CDR3 is 14 amino acids long. The CDR3: CASSFGTTHNEQFF. CDR3 DNA sequence: TGCGCCAGCAGTTTCGGGACTACACATAATGAGCAGTTCTTC.

Only one count was recorded for this clone. The chain has TRBV6-5 and TRBJ1-2, with D possibly being TRBD1 (6 bases). The germline V gene has CDR1 MNHEY and CDR2 SVGAGI. The CDR3 runs 13 residues. Trimming left V 6 bases short and J 7 bases short, with 15 bases between. CDR3 DNA: TGTGCCAGCAGGAAGGAACAGGGTCTTGGCTACACCTTC. Translating it yields CASRKEQGLGYTF.

This clone came up a few times. The chain uses TRBV4-2 and TRBJ2-1, with D possibly matching TRBD2 (5 bases). The ends were cut back, 1 base at V and 9 bases at J, with 16 bases in the middle. This CDR3 is built from 15 residues. Germline V gene data show CDR1 as LGHNA and CDR2 as YNFKEQ. The CDR3 region is CASSQGEYRGGEQFF. CDR3 bases: TGTGCCAGCAGCCAAGGGGAGTACCGTGGCGGTGAGCAGTTCTTC.

The gene calls are TRBV30 and TRBJ2-3, with D uncertain. The CDR3 contains 14 residues. V was trimmed by 0 bases and J by 3 bases, leaving 10 bases between them. The germline gives CDR1 GTSNPN, CDR2 SVGIG (reference sequence). The CDR3 protein is CAWSVGTTTDTQYF. The CDR3 coding sequence is TGTGCCTGGAGTGTAGGTACTACTACAGATACGCAGTATTTT.

Notes on this clone: Distinct nucleotide sequences in the sample also encode this CDR3. V gene TRBV6-5 combines with J gene TRBJ2-7; D remains ambiguous. The germline V gene has CDR1 MNHEY and CDR2 SVGAGI. The CDR3 has 10 amino acids. Trimming cost V 10 bases and J 1 base, with 5 bases left between them. The chain's CDR3 is CATNSYEQYF. The CDR3 DNA reads as TGTGCCACCAATTCCTACGAGCAGTACTTC.

The rearrangement uses TRBV7-2 and TRBJ2-5; possibly TRBD1 for D (7 bases). Germline V gene lookup returns CDR1 SGHTA and CDR2 FQGNSA. V was trimmed by 6 bases and J by 4 bases, leaving 15 bases between them. This CDR3 is 14 amino acids long. The CDR3 bases are TGTGCCAGCAGAGGGGGGCCAGGGGGAGAGACCCAGTACTTC. It is translated as CASRGGPGGETQYF.

The genes are TRBV14 and TRBJ1-1; tentatively, D is TRBD1 (5 bases). Germline V CDR1 and CDR2: SGHDN, FVKESK. CDR3 length equals 14 residues. Trimming pared 3 bases from V and 3 bases from J, leaving 11 bases between. This chain's CDR3 is CASSQLDRYTEAFF. The DNA of the CDR3 is TGTGCCAGCAGCCAGCTTGACAGATACACTGAAGCTTTCTTT.

The CDR3 region is CASSEGGAGTDEQYF. CDR3 nucleotides: TGTGCCAGCAGTGAAGGAGGAGCGGGGACCGACGAGCAGTACTTC. The chain joins TRBV6-1 to TRBJ2-7; TRBD2 matches at 7 bases. The CDR3 runs to 15 residues. V was pared by 1 base and J by 5 bases, with 8 bases of the junction left unmatched. Germline V gene data show CDR1 as MNHNS and CDR2 as SASEGT.

This rearrangement joins TRBV29-1 to TRBJ2-5; tentatively, D is TRBD1 (6 bases). CDR3 length: 12 residues. The V end was cut by 7 bases, the J end by 5 bases, with 14 bases between. The germline gives CDR1 SQVTM, CDR2 ANQGSEA. The CDR3 here is CSGSQGWETQYF. In nucleotides, the CDR3 is TGCAGCGGCTCACAGGGCTGGGAGACCCAGTACTTC.

The rearrangement uses TRBV11-3 and TRBJ1-1; TRBD1 aligns across 9 bases. The CDR3 runs to 19 residues. The germline gives CDR1 SGHNT, CDR2 YENEEA. V gave up 5 bases and J gave up 6 bases; unmatched junction bases: 22. The CDR3 sequence: CASSRITGTGSPRGAEAFF. As DNA, the CDR3 is TGTGCCAGCAGCCGAATAACCGGGACAGGGTCCCCCAGAGGGGCTGAAGCTTTCTTT.

The rearrangement joins TRBV11-2 to TRBJ1-1; D not certain. Trimming stripped 3 bases from V and 5 bases from J, with 7 bases between. Germline V gene sequence: CDR1 SGHAT, CDR2 FQNNGV. This CDR3 contains 12 residues. The CDR3 region has the DNA TGTGCCAGCAGCTTCTTATCGACTGAAGCTTTCTTT. Its translation: CASSFLSTEAFF.

The CDR3 loop is CASTSGGVYEQYF. CDR3 in DNA: TGTGCCTCGACTAGCGGGGGGGTCTACGAGCAGTACTTC. The chain recombines TRBV2 with TRBJ2-7, with 14 nucleotides matching TRBD2. V shed 11 bases, J shed 3 bases, and the junction held 3 bases outside the gene matches. In germline, CDR1 is SNHLY, CDR2 FYNNEI. This CDR3 is 13 amino acids long.

CDR3 sequence (DNA): TGCGCCAGCAGCTTGGGGAGTAATACTAACTATGGCTACACCTTC. Residues: CASSLGSNTNYGYTF. This chain links TRBV5-1 with TRBJ1-2; D unclear. Deletions cut 0 bases from V and 0 bases from J, with 9 bases between. This CDR3 has 15 residues. Germline V gene lookup returns CDR1 SGHRS and CDR2 YFSETQ.

The rearrangement joins TRBV24-1 to TRBJ2-1; TRBD2 matches 7 bases. The J segment lost 8 bases and the V segment lost 2 bases, leaving 14 bases of the junction unmatched. This CDR3 comprises 17 residues. Germline values: CDR1 KGHDR, CDR2 SFDVKD. The CDR3 sequence: CATSDSRAREGFDEQFF. In nucleotides, the CDR3 is TGTGCCACCAGTGATTCGAGGGCCAGGGAGGGTTTCGATGAGCAGTTCTTC.

The chain couples TRBV3-1 (or the pseudogene TRBV3-2) to TRBJ2-2, with 7 bases matching TRBD1. Trimming cost V 5 bases and J 5 bases; bases outside gene matches: 5. Germline CDR1 is LGHDT and CDR2 is YNNKEL (reference sequence). This CDR3 is built from 14 residues. The CDR3 nucleotides are TGTGCCAGCAGCAGAGTCAGGGGGACCGGGGAGCTGTTTTTT. Amino acids: CASSRVRGTGELFF.